The 10 T cell receptor beta chains presented below share a single source sample, sequenced in a study of blood T cell repertoires in COVID-19 (TCRdb year 2020). Library creation used the immunoSEQ multiplex PCR assay. The source is immuneACCESS, and TCRdb retained only in-frame sequences with V and J called. Part of the clones is not carried over; for the studies checked, unresolved V genes explain less than half of this, and the remainder is unexplained. The sample yields under 350,000 clones; approximately 83% were counted once. 7.5% to 10% of the sample comes from the top ten. The sequencing sample was made of peripheral blood. These receptors originate from a woman aged 45-65 years who had recovered from COVID-19.

The CDR3 spells CSVPDRTGGRGYTF. CDR3 bases: TGCAGCGTACCGGACAGAACTGGTGGACGGGGCTACACCTTC. V and J are TRBV29-1 and TRBJ1-2; D might be TRBD1 (6 bases). CDR1 and CDR2 from the germline V gene are SQVTM and ANQGSEA. Trimming took off 6 bases at V and 8 bases at J, with 22 bases between the two ends. The CDR3 has 14 residues. The full variable domain, completed using reference TRBV29-1 and TRBJ1-2, is SAVISQKPSRDICQRGTSLTIQCQVDSQVTMMFWYRQQPGQSLTLIATANQGSEATYESGFVIDKFPISRPNLTFSTLTVSNMSPEDSSIYLCSVPDRTGGRGYTFGSGTRLTVV.

The chain has TRBV2 and TRBJ1-4, with TRBD1 matching over 9 bases. Germline CDR1 is SNHLY and CDR2 is FYNNEI. This CDR3 comprises 15 residues. The trim removed 5 bases at V and 4 bases at J, leaving 5 bases unmatched. In nucleotides, the CDR3 is TGTGCCAGCAGTCTAGGGACAGGGTATAATGAAAAACTGTTTTTT. Protein sequence: CASSLGTGYNEKLFF.

The chain is built from TRBV27 and TRBJ2-2, with 9 bases lining up with TRBD2. From germline, CDR1 is MNHEY and CDR2 SMNVEV (reference sequence). Trimming removed 5 bases from V and 4 bases from J; junction bases left unmatched: 5. The CDR3 contains 15 residues. CDR3 residues: CASSLAGGGTGELFF. CDR3 coding DNA: TGTGCCAGCAGTCTGGCGGGAGGGGGCACCGGGGAGCTGTTTTTT.

The V gene is TRBV7-2, the J gene TRBJ2-1, with 13 bases aligning to TRBD2. Unmatched junction bases numbered 11, after V lost 5 bases and J lost 7 bases. The CDR3 is 17 residues long. From germline, CDR1 is SGHTA and CDR2 FQGNSA. The CDR3 DNA reads as TGTGCCAGCAGCCGCACTACTAGCGGGGGGGCGGGAAATGAGCAGTTCTTC. Protein sequence: CASSRTTSGGAGNEQFF. Complete variable domain (other parts from reference TRBV7-2 and TRBJ2-1): GAGVSQSPSNKVTEKGKDVELRCDPISGHTALYWYRQSLGQGLEFLIYFQGNSAPDKSGLPSDRFSAERTGGSVSTLTIQRTQQEDSAVYLCASSRTTSGGAGNEQFFGPGTRLTVL.

This rearrangement joins TRBV7-9 to TRBJ2-1; weak D call: TRBD2 (6 bases). Looked up from germline, CDR1 is SEHNR and CDR2 is FQNEAQ (reference sequence). V was cut by 4 bases and J by 9 bases, with 10 bases left in between. The CDR3 covers 12 residues. The CDR3 is CASSWDWSEQFF. The CDR3 DNA is TGTGCCAGCAGCTGGGACTGGAGTGAGCAGTTCTTC.

The chain has TRBV6-2 or TRBV6-3 and TRBJ2-1, with 7 nucleotides matching TRBD2. J gave up 3 bases and V 5 bases, and 10 bases lay outside the gene matches. The CDR3 contains 16 residues. Germline V gene lookup returns CDR1 MNHEY and CDR2 SVGEGT. Written as DNA, the CDR3 is TGTGCCAGCAGTAGTCGGGCGGGAGTAGGCTACAATGAGCAGTTCTTC. It yields the protein CASSSRAGVGYNEQFF.

This chain joins TRBV5-4 and TRBJ1-2; 7 bases match TRBD1. The length of the CDR3 is 14 residues. The junction had 12 bases not matched to a gene; V was cut back by 5 bases and J by 8 bases. In germline, CDR1 is SGHNT, CDR2 YYREEE (reference sequence). The CDR3 region has the DNA TGTGCCAGCAGTTTTGGACAGGATCAGTTAGGCTACACCTTC. Its protein is CASSFGQDQLGYTF.

The chain combines TRBV10-3 with TRBJ2-7; 10 bases align to TRBD1. After removal of 6 bases from V and 5 bases from J, the junction contained 7 bases not matched to a gene. The CDR3 covers 14 residues. Germline values: CDR1 ENHRY, CDR2 SYGVKD. CDR3 amino acids: CAIRSGDRGHEQYF. The CDR3 DNA reads as TGTGCCATCAGGAGCGGGGACAGGGGCCACGAGCAGTACTTC.

V usage is TRBV19 and J usage is TRBJ2-6; 14 nucleotides match TRBD2. The germline gives CDR1 LNHDA, CDR2 SQIVND (reference sequence). J was trimmed by 2 bases and V by 7 bases; bases with no gene match: 4. The CDR3 consists of 17 residues. In nucleotides, the CDR3 is TGTGCCAGTAATGCGGGACTAGCGGGGGCTGGGGCCAACGTCCTGACTTTC. It yields the protein CASNAGLAGAGANVLTF.

The chain combines TRBV19 with TRBJ2-7; D is perhaps TRBD2 (5 bases). The CDR3 extends over 14 amino acids. Trimming took off 11 bases at V and 2 bases at J, with 19 bases between the two ends. In germline, CDR1 is LNHDA, CDR2 SQIVND (reference sequence). The CDR3 protein is CADNLPTEAYEQYF. The DNA for the CDR3 is TGTGCCGATAACCTCCCGACGGAGGCCTACGAGCAGTACTTC.